This T cell receptor beta chain was identified during a study of chemoradiotherapy in HPV16-positive cancers. Study-wide points: Better recurrence-free survival went with HPV-responsive T-cell expansion in HPV16-positive patients.

Sequenced by immunoSEQ multiplex PCR; TCRdb stores in-frame clones only, minus some. The sample lists tens of thousands of clones, over 85% occurring once. The CDR3 loop spans 15 amino acids. The germline V gene encodes CDR1 ENHRY and CDR2 SYGVKD. V was pared by 2 bases and J by 3 bases, with 6 bases of the junction left unmatched. In the case of this clone: As yet, its antigen is unknown.

Over chemoradiotherapy, repertoires were sampled more than once. The chain uses TRBV10-3 and TRBJ1-2; 7 bases align to TRBD1. The sequence was obtained from a human donor with HPV-associated anogenital cancer. Sequencing used blood, obtained from a patient who underwent chemoradiotherapy. The CDR3 loop reads CAISEPTGQHYGYTF. DNA for the CDR3: TGTGCCATCAGTGAGCCTACGGGACAGCACTATGGCTACACCTTC.